This TCR beta chain is from a study of blood T cells in healthy people across ages (dated by TCRdb to between 2015 and 2017). Broadly, across the study: In model experiments, template switching captured roughly one uniquely barcoded TCR beta cDNA molecule for every two T cells. Using deep sequencing normalized with unique cDNA molecular identifiers, the study measured how TCR beta repertoire diversity changes with age. The donors were split into four age groups: young (average approximately 16 years), middle-aged (39), aged (more than 55) and long-lived (roughly 80). To avoid experimental bias, donors of different ages were distributed randomly across sequencing lanes. The study analyzed two additional independent replicas of 1 million unique cDNA reads from the same blood draw for two donors, one aged 18 to 30 and one aged 80 or older. The study at large found these results: Because profiling used bulk unsorted PBMCs, naive and antigen-experienced compartments could not be compared conclusively. The long-lived group showed more naive CD4+ T cells, fewer expanded clones and increased TCR diversity than the aged group, suggesting age selection. Estimates of total diversity based on one million sequenced T cells were regarded as lower bounds and as underestimates. A strong correlation was found between observed TCR beta diversity and the percentage of naive T cells measured by flow cytometry. Because the CMV infection status of the donors was unknown, age-related changes in expanded clonotypes may potentially have been confounded. Observed TCR beta diversity per million T cells fell roughly linearly with age, and a significant reduction was already apparent by age approximately 40.

Of note for this clonotype: What this receptor recognizes is not known. Per-base qualities were not stored, and no clone one base away is much larger.

Donors were around 37 systemically healthy Caucasian individuals from Russia aged 6 to 90 years. Each donor gave about 9.8 milliliters of peripheral blood, drawn into EDTA-treated Vacutainer tubes. PBMCs were isolated by Ficoll-Paque density-gradient centrifugation, with at least 7 million obtained per sample. Total RNA was extracted from PBMCs with Trizol reagent, with at least 5.5 micrograms obtained per sample. For every donor, an aliquot of PBMCs went through flow cytometry to measure the percentages of naive CD45RAhigh/CD27high T cells. The library was generated by 5' RACE. Sequencing used an Illumina HiSeq 2500. The second PCR ran for about 6 to 12 cycles and used a J-beta primer mix along with a sample-barcoded 5' primer. A unique molecular identifier was introduced onto each TCR beta cDNA molecule by a template-switch 5' adaptor carrying 12 random nucleotides. Each sample yielded at least 2.5 million CDR3-containing paired-end reads. The Mint cDNA synthesis kit, primed by a TRBC-specific oligonucleotide, was used to synthesize first-strand cDNA from all RNA. All cDNA was treated with uracil-DNA glycosylase and then went through a first 18-cycle PCR with the universal primers M1SS and BC2_uni_R. Concerning the study's data processing: Normalization of each sample was performed by random selection of 1 million high-quality reads, each carrying a distinct molecular identifier. Instead of being binned into consensus sequences, reads with shared molecular identifiers were discarded. MiTCR, set to a Q25 quality threshold and the strictest error-elimination algorithm, was used for CDR3 identification, clonotype clustering and error correction. A nonparametric unseen species model with Euler transformation was used to estimate lower-bound total TCR beta diversity. TCRdb applied fastp at Q25 and MiXCR to the public reads, then kept only in-frame beta chains. For every CDR3 protein sequence, its rows merge into one entry that carries the most common genes and DNA. It is TCRdb's table, rather than the study itself, that gives the V and J calls and clone size. For this sample there are over 1,200,000 distinct CDR3 sequences; approximately 59% appear just once. 6.5% to 8.5% of the sample lies in the top ten.

CDR1 and CDR2, per the germline V gene, are KGHDR and SFDVKD. The CDR3 numbers 14 residues from cysteine through phenylalanine. The entry retains the CDR3 DNA only, 42 bases that are in frame from base 1. This clonotype originated in a man aged 18 to 30 in good health. Sequenced: blood. The chain is made from TRBV24-1 and TRBJ2-5, and the D gene may be TRBD1, 5 bases matching. TRBJ2-7 explains the end of the DNA better; the J call may be wrong. The encoded CDR3 is CATSDMHPRAEQYF. The DNA sequence follows: TGTGCCACCAGTGATATGCACCCCAGGGCCGAGCAGTACTTC.